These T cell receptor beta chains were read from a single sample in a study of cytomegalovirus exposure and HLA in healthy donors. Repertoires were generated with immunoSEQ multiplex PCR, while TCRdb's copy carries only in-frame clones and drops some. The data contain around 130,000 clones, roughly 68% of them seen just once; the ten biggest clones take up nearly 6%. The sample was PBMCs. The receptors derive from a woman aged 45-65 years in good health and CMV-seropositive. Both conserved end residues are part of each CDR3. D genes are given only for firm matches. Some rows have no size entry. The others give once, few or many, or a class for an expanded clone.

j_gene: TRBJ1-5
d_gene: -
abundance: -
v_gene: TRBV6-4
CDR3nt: TGTGCCAGCAGTGAATTGTCAGGGGTTCAGCCCCAGCATTTT
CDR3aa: CASSELSGVQPQHF

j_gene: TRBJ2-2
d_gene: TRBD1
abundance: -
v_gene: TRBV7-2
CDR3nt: TGTGCCAGCAGCTCGGACAGGGTGTCGAACACCGGGGAGCTGTTTTTT
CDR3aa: CASSSDRVSNTGELFF

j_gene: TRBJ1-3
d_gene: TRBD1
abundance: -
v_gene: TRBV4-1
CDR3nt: TGCGCCAGCAGCCTCAGTGGGGACAGAGGAAACACCATATATTTT
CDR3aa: CASSLSGDRGNTIYF

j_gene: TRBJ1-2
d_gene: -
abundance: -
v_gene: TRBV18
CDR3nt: TGTGCCAGCTCACCACCGGTGAGGAGTGGCTACACCTTC
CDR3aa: CASSPPVRSGYTF

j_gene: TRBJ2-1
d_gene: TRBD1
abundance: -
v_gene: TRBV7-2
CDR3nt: TGTGCCAGCAGCTTTGACAGGGGGACTTACAATGAGCAGTTCTTC
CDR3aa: CASSFDRGTYNEQFF

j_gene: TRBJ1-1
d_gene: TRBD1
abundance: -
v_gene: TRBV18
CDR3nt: TGTGCCAGCTCACCAAGTCAGGGGGCGACTGAAGCTTTCTTT
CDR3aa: CASSPSQGATEAFF

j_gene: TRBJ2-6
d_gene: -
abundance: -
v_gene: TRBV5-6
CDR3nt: TGTGCCAGCAGCTTGGAATTCTCGGTCCCTGGGGCCAACGTCCTGACTTTC
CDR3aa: CASSLEFSVPGANVLTF

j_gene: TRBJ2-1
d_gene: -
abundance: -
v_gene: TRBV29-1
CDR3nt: TGCAGCTTGACAGGGGATGTCGGGGGGGAGCAGTTCTTC
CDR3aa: CSLTGDVGGEQFF

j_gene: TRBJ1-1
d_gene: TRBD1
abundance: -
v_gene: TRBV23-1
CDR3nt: TGCGCCAGCAGTCGAGACAGGGGGCCGGGGGGGGTGAACACTGAAGCTTTCTTT
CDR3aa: CASSRDRGPGGVNTEAFF

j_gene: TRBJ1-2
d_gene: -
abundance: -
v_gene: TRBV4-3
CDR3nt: TGCGCCAGCAGCCGGGAGTCTGTGGGGTGGAGTGGCTACACCTTC
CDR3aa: CASSRESVGWSGYTF

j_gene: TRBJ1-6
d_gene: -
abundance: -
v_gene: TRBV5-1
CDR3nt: TGCGCCAGCAGCTTGGGTAACTATAATTCACCCCTCCACTTT
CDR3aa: CASSLGNYNSPLHF

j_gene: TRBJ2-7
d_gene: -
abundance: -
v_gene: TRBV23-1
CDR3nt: TGCGCCAGCAGCCAACGAACAGGTCGCGAGCAGTACTTC
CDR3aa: CASSQRTGREQYF

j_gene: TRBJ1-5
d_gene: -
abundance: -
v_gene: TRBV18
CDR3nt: TGTGCCAGCTCACCGGGGGGGATCGGGGAGTCGGGTCAGCCCCAGCATTTT
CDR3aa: CASSPGGIGESGQPQHF

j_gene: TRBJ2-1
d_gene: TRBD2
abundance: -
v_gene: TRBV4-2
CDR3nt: TGTGCCAGCAGCCAAGTCCCCCGGGGGGGCCACAATGAGCAGTTCTTC
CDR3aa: CASSQVPRGGHNEQFF

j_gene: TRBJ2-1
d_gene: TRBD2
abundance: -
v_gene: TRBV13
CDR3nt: TGTGCCAGCAGCCCACCCCGTGACCAGCGGGGTTACAATGAGCAGTTCTTC
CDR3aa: CASSPPRDQRGYNEQFF

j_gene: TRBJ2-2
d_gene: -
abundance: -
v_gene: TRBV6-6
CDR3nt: TGTGCCAGCAGTATCAGGGTAACCGGGGAGCTGTTTTTT
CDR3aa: CASSIRVTGELFF

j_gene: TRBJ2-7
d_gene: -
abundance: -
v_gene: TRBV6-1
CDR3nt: TGTGCCAGCACCTTCCCTGTCGGGGGTAACGAGCAGTACTTC
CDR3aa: CASTFPVGGNEQYF

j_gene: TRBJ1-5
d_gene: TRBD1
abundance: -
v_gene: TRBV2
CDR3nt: TGTGCCAGCAGCGGACAGGTCGATCAGCCCCAGCATTTT
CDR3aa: CASSGQVDQPQHF

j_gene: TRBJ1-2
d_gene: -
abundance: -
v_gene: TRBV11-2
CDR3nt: TGTGCCAGCAGCCACCCTGGCGGTAATGGCTACACCTTC
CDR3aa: CASSHPGGNGYTF

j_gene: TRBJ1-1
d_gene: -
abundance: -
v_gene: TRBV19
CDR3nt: TGTGCCAGTAGTACCATGGGCGGGTCGCGGACTGAAGCTTTCTTT
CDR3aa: CASSTMGGSRTEAFF

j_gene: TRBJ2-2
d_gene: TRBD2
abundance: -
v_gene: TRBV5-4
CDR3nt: TGTGCCAGCAGCCTCGGGACTAGGAACACCGGGGAGCTGTTTTTT
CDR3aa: CASSLGTRNTGELFF

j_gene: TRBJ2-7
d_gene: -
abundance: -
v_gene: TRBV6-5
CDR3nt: TGTGCCAGCAGTTTGACCGGGAGAAGCTACGAGCAGTACTTC
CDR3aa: CASSLTGRSYEQYF

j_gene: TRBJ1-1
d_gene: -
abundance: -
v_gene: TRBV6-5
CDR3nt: TGTGCCAGCAGTTCCCCAGGCGACACTGAAGCTTTCTTT
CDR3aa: CASSSPGDTEAFF

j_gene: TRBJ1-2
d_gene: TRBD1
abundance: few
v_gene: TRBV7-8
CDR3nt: TGTGCCAGCAGCTTCGACAGGGGTTGGGATGGCTACACCTTC
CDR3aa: CASSFDRGWDGYTF

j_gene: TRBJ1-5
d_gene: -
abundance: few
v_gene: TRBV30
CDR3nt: TGTGCCTGGAGTGTCCTAGGGAGGGGACAGCCCCAGCATTTT
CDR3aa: CAWSVLGRGQPQHF

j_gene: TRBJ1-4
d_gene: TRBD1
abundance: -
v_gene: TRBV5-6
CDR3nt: TGTGCCAGCAGCTTGACCGGGGACAGGGCAAATGAAAAACTGTTTTTT
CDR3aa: CASSLTGDRANEKLFF

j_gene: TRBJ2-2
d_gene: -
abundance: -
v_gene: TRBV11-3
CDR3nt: TGTGCCAGCAGCTTCGAACAGGGCCGGGAGCTGTTTTTT
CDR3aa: CASSFEQGRELFF

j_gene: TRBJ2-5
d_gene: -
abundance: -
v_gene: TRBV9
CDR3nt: TGTGCCAGCAGCGCCCGGTCAAGCGGGACAACTAAGACCCAGTACTTC
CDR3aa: CASSARSSGTTKTQYF

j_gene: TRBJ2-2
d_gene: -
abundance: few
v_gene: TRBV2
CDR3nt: TGTGCCAGCAGCCGGGACACAAACACCGGGGAGCTGTTTTTT
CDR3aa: CASSRDTNTGELFF

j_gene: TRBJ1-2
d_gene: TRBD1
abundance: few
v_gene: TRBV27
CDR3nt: TGTGCCAGCAGGCCTGGGACAGGGAACGGGTATGGCTACACCTTC
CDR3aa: CASRPGTGNGYGYTF

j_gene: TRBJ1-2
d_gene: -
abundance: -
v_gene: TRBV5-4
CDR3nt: TGTGCCAGCAGCTCGTCGGCGGGCTATGGCTACACCTTC
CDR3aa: CASSSSAGYGYTF